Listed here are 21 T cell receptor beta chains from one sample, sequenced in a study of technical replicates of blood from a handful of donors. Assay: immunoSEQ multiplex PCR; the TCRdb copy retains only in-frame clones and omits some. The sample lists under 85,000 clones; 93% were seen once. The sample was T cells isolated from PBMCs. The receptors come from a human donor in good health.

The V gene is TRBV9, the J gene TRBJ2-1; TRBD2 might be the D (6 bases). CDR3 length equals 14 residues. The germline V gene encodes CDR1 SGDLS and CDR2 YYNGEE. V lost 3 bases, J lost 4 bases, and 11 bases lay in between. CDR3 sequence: CASSEDGRYNEQFF. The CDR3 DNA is TGTGCCAGCAGCGAAGACGGGAGATACAATGAGCAGTTCTTC. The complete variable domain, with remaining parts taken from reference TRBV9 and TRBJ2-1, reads DSGVTQTPKHLITATGQRVTLRCSPRSGDLSVYWYQQSLDQGLQFLIQYYNGEERAKGNILERFSAQQFPDLHSELNLSSLELGDSALYFCASSEDGRYNEQFFGPGTRLTVL.

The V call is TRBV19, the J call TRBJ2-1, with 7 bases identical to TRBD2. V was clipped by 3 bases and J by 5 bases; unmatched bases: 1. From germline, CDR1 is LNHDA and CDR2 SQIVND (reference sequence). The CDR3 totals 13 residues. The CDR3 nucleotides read TGTGCCAGTAGTATTCTAGCGGACAATGAGCAGTTCTTC. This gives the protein CASSILADNEQFF.

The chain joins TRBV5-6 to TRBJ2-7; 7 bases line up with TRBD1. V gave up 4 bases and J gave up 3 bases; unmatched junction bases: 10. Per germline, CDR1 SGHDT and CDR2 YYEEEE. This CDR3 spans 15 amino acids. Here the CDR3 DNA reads TGTGCCAGCAGCCCCCAGGACAGGCCCTACTACGAGCAGTACTTC. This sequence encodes CASSPQDRPYYEQYF.

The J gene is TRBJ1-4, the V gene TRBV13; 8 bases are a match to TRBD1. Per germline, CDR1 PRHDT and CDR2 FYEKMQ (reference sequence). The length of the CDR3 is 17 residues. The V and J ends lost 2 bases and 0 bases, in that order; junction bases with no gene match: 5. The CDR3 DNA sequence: TGTGCCAGCAGCTTAAGGGGACAGGCGACAACTAATGAAAAACTGTTTTTT. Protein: CASSLRGQATTNEKLFF.

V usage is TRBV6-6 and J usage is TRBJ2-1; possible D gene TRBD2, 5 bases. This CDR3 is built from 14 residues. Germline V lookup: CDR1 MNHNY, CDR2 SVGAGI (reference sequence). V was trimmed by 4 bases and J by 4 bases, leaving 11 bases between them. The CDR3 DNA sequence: TGTGCCAGCAGTTCCCCGGAGGCATACAATGAGCAGTTCTTC. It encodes CASSSPEAYNEQFF.

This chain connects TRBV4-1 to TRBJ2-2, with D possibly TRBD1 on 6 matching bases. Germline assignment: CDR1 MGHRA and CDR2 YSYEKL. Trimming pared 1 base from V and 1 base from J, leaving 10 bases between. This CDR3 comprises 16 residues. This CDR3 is CASSQVVTGNTGELFF. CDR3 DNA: TGCGCCAGCAGCCAAGTAGTGACAGGGAACACCGGGGAGCTGTTTTTT.

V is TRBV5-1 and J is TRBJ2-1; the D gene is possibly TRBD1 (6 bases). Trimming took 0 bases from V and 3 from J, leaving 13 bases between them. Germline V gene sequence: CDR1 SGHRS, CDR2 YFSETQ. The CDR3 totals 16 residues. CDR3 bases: TGCGCCAGCAGCTTGGCCAGGCAGGGGCTCTACAATGAGCAGTTCTTC. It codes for CASSLARQGLYNEQFF.

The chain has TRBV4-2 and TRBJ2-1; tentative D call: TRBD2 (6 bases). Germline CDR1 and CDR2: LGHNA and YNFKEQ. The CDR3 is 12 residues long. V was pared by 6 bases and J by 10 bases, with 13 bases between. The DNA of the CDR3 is TGTGCCAGCAGTCCCCAGCGGGCGGAGCAGTTCTTC. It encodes CASSPQRAEQFF.

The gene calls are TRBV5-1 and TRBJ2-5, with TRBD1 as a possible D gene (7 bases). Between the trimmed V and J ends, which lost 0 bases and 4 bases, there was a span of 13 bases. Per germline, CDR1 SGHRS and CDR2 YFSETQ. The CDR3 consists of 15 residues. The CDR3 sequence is CASSLGQGGRETQYF. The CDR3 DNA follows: TGCGCCAGCAGCTTGGGGCAGGGGGGTAGAGAGACCCAGTACTTC.

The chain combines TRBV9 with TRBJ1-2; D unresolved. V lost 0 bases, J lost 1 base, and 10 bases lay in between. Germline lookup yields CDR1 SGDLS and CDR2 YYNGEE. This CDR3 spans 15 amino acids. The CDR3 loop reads CASSVAVRLNYGYTF. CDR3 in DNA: TGTGCCAGCAGCGTAGCGGTCCGCCTTAACTATGGCTACACCTTC.

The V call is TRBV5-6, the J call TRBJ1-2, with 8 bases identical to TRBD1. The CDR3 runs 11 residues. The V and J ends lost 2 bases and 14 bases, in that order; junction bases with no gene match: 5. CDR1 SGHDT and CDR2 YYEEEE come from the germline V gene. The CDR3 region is CASSLPGQATF. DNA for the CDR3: TGTGCCAGCAGCTTACCGGGACAGGCGACCTTC.

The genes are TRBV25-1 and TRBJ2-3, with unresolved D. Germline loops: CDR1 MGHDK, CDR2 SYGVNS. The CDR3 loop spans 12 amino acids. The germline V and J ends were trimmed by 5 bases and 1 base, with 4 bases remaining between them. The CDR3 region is CASSRGTDTQYF. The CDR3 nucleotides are TGTGCCAGCAGTCGTGGCACAGATACGCAGTATTTT.

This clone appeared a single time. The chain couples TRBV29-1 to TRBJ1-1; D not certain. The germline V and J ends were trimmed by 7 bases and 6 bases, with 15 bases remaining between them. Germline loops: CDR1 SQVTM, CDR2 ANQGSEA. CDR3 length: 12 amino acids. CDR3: CSATAPGAEAFF. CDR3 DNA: TGCAGCGCTACAGCACCCGGGGCTGAAGCTTTCTTT.

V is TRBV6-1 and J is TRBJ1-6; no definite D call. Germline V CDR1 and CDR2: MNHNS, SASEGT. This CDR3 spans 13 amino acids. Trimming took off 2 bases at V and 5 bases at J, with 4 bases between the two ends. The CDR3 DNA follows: TGTGCCAGCAGTGAACAGGATAATTCACCCCTCCACTTT. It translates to CASSEQDNSPLHF.

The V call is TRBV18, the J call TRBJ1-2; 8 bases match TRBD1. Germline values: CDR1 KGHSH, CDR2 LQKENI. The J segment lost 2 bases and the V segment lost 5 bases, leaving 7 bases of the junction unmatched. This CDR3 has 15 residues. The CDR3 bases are TGTGCCAGCTCATTGGGACAGGAGACCAACTATGGCTACACCTTC. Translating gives CASSLGQETNYGYTF. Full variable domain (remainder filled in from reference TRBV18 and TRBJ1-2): NAGVMQNPRHLVRRRGQEARLRCSPMKGHSHVYWYRQLPEEGLKFMVYLQKENIIDESGMPKERFSAEFPKEGPSILRIQQVVRGDSAAYFCASSLGQETNYGYTFGSGTRLTVV.

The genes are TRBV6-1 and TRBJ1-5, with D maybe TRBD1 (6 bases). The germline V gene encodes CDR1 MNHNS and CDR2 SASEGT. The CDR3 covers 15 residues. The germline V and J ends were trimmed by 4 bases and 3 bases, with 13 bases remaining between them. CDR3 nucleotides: TGTGCCAGCAGTGTCCATGGACAGTCCAATCAGCCCCAGCATTTT. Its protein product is CASSVHGQSNQPQHF.

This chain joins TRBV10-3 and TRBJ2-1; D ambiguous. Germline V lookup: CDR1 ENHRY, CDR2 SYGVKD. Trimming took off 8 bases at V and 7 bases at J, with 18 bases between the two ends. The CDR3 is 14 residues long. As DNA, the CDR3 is TGTGCCATCGGTAAGCACAAATTCGGGAATGAGCAGTTCTTC. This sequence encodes CAIGKHKFGNEQFF.

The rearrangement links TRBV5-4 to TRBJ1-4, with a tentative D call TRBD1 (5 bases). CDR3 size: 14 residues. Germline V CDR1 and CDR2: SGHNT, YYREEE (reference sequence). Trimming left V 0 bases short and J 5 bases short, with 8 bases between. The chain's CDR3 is CASSLGQYNEKLFF. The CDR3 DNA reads TGTGCCAGCAGCTTGGGACAGTACAATGAAAAACTGTTTTTT.

Written as DNA, the CDR3 is TGTGCCAGCAGTTCTAGCGGCCTTATTGATGAGCAGTTCTTC. Amino acid sequence: CASSSSGLIDEQFF. The V call is TRBV28, the J call TRBJ2-1, with TRBD2 matching 7 bases. Germline lookup yields CDR1 MDHEN and CDR2 SYDVKM. The trim removed 4 bases at V and 8 bases at J, leaving 8 bases unmatched. The CDR3 loop spans 14 amino acids.

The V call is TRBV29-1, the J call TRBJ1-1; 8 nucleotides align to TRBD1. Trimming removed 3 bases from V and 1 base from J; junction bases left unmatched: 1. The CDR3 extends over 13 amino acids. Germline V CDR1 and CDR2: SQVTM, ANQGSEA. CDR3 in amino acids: CSVEGQENTEAFF. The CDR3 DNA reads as TGCAGCGTTGAGGGACAGGAGAACACTGAAGCTTTCTTT.

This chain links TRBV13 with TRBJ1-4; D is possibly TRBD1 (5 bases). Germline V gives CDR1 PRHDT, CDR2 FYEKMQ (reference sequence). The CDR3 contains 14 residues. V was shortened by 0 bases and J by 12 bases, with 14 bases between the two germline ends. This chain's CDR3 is CASSLGGSTGELFF. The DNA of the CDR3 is TGTGCCAGCAGCTTAGGCGGGTCGACGGGGGAACTGTTTTTT.